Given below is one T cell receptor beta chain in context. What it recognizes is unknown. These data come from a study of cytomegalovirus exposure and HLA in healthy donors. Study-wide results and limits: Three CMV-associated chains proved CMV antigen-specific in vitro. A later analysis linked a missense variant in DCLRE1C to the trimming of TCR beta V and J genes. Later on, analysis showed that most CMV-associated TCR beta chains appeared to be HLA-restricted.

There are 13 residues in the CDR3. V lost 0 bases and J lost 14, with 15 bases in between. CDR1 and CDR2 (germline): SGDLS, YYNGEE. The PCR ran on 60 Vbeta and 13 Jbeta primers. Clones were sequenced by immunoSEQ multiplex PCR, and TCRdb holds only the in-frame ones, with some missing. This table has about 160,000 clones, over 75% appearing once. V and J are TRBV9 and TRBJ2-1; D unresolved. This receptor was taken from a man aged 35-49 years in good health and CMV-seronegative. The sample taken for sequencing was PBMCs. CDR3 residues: CASSVDNGASEFF. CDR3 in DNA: TGTGCCAGCAGCGTAGATAACGGAGCATCGGAGTTCTTC.